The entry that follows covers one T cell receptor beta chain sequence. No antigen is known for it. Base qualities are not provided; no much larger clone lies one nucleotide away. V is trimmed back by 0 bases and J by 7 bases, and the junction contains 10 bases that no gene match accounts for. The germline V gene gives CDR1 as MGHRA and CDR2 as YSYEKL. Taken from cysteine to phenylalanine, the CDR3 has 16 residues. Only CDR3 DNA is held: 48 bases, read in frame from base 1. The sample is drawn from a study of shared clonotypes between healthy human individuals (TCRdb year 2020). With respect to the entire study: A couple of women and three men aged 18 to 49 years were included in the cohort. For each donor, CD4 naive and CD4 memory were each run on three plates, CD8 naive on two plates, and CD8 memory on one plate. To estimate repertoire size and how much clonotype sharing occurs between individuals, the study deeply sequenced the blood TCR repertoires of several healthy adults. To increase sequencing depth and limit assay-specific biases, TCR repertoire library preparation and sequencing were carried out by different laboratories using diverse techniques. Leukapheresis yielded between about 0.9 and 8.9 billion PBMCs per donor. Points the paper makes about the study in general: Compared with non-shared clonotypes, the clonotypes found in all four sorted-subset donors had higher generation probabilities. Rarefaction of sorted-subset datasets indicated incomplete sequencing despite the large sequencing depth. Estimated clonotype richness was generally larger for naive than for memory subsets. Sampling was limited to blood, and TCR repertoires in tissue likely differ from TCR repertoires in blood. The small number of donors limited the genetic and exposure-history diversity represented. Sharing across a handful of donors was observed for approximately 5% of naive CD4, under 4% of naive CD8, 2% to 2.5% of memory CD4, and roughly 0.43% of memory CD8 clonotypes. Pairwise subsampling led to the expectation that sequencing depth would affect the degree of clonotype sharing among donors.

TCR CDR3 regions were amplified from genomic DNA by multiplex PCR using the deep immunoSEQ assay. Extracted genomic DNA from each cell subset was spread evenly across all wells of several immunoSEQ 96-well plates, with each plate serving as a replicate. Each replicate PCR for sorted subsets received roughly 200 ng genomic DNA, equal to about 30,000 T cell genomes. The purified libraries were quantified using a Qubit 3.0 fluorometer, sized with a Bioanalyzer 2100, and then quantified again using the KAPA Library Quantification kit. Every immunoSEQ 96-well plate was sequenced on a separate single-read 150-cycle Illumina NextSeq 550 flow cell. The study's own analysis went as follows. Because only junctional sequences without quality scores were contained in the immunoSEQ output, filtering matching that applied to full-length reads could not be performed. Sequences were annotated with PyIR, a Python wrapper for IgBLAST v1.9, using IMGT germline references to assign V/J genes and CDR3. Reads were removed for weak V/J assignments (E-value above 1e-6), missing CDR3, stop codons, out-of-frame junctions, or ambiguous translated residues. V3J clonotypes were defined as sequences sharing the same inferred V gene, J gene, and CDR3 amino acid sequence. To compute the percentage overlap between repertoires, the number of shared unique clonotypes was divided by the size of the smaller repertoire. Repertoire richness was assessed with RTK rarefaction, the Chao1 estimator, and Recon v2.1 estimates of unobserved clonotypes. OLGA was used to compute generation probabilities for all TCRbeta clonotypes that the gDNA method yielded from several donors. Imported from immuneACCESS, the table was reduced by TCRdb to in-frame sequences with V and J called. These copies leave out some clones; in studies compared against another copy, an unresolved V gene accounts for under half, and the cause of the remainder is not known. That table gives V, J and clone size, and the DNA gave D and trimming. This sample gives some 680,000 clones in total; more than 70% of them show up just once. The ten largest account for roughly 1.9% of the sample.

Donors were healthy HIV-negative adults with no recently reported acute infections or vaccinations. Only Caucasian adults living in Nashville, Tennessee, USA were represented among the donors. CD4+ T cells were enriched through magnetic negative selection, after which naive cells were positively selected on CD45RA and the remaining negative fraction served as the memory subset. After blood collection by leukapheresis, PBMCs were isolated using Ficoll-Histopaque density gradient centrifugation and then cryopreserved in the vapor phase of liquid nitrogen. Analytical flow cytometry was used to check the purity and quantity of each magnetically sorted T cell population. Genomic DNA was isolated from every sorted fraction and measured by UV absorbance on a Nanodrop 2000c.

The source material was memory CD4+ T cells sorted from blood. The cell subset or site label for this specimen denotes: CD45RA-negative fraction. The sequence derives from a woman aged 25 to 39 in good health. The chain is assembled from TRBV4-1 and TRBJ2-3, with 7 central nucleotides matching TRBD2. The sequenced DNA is TGCGCCAGCAGCCAAGAATTTGGGAGGGTGTTGCATACGCAGTATTTT. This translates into CASSQEFGRVLHTQYF.